This paragraph reports one T cell receptor beta chain. The data belong to a study of blood T cell repertoires in COVID-19. About the study: COVID-19 samples from acute and convalescent phases originated in the United States, Italy and Spain.

V lost 3 bases and J 6 bases, leaving 3 bases between the germline ends. The CDR3 extends over 12 amino acids. Germline V CDR1 and CDR2: LNHNV, YYDKDF (reference sequence). Original analysis: Scientists estimated how many nucleated cells there were by amplifying reference gene primers. Clones were sequenced by immunoSEQ multiplex PCR, and TCRdb holds only the in-frame ones, with some missing. That table is the source of V, J and clone size, and D and trimming were worked out from the DNA. The sample holds roughly 250,000 clones; 65% to 80% are singletons and the top ten take about 4%. The source of this sequence is a woman aged 40 to 50 with active or convalescent COVID-19. The sample taken for sequencing was peripheral blood. The chain has TRBV15 and TRBJ1-6; D uncertain. The DNA of the CDR3 is TGTGCCACCAGCAGGGCTAATTCACCCCTCCACTTT. Its translation: CATSRANSPLHF.